The present TCR beta chain was sequenced within a study of blood T cell repertoires in COVID-19. Study-level background: The analysed material was cDNA or gDNA that came from T cells, B-cell-depleted T cells, or PBMCs.

As originally analysed: Estimated nucleated cell counts came from reference gene primer amplification. The protocol was immunoSEQ multiplex PCR, while the TCRdb copy is restricted to in-frame clones and leaves out a portion. That table is the source of V, J and clone size, and D and trimming were worked out from the DNA. The sample includes 60,000 to 85,000 clones, about 91% of them seen just once. The CDR3 extends over 13 amino acids. Germline CDR1 reads LGHNA; CDR2 reads YNFKEQ. One Seattle source followed patients from active infection through their disease course. The receptor was derived from a man between 35 and 55 years old with COVID-19, enrolled during active disease. Sequencing was performed on peripheral blood. This chain uses TRBV4-2 with TRBJ1-6; a weak D match, TRBD1 (6 bases). The CDR3 DNA is TGTGCTGCGCGGGGGGCCGTACATTCACCCCTCCACTTT. Its protein is CAARGAVHSPLHF.